This TCR beta chain originates from a study of cytomegalovirus exposure and HLA in healthy donors. Turning to the study itself: An earlier analysis identified 117 million unique TCR beta sequences in about 180 million T cells.

Trimming took off 3 bases at V and 0 bases at J, with 12 bases between the two ends. This CDR3 is 15 amino acids long. Germline V gene data show CDR1 as SGHTA and CDR2 as FQGNSA. Whole-study results and caveats: When the data were analyzed later, several of the most significant clusters appeared to be linked to common viral pathogens. Trimming of TCR beta V- and J-genes showed a link, identified in a later analysis, to a missense DCLRE1C variant. Immune exposure information available was restricted to CMV serostatus.

This clone was seen only once. Its antigen is not identified. PCR used 60 Vbeta primers and 13 Jbeta primers. Assay used: immunoSEQ multiplex PCR; TCRdb lists only in-frame clones, some missing. The sample lists about 170,000 clones, around 62% occurring once. This sequence joins TRBV7-2 and TRBJ2-7; a weak D match, TRBD2 (6 bases). The specimen sequenced was PBMCs. The source is a man aged 35-49 years in good health and CMV-seronegative. The CDR3 bases are TGTGCCAGCAGCTTTCTAGCGCCTAGCTCCTACGAGCAGTACTTC. It codes for CASSFLAPSSYEQYF.